This T cell receptor beta chain was captured in a study of metastatic and nonmetastatic thyroid tumors. Study details: It was across blood and tumor or nodule tissue from malignant and benign thyroid patients that repertoires were compared. Study-level findings and limits: As reported, TCR beta diversity in blood and tumor was significantly higher in malignant thyroid tumors than in benign nodules.

All patients reached thyroid surgery having received no treatment beforehand. TCRdb re-called clones from the PCR reads using MiXCR. This sample has approximately 37,000 clones; over 14% occur once, and the top ten carry under 20%. Trimming removed 3 bases from V and 5 bases from J, with 16 bases in between. Germline V gene sequence: CDR1 GTSNPN, CDR2 SVGIG (reference sequence). This CDR3 is 15 amino acids long. This clone was seen at least ten times. What it binds is not known. The chain links TRBV30 to TRBJ2-2; D gene unclear. This receptor was obtained from a male donor with papillary thyroid cancer or a benign thyroid nodule (not recorded which). Some clones in this sample may be carry-over from other donors' samples. Sequencing was carried out using blood. The CDR3 loop is CAWRLHSFETGELFF. The CDR3 region has the DNA TGTGCCTGGAGATTGCATTCGTTCGAAACCGGGGAGCTGTTTTTT.